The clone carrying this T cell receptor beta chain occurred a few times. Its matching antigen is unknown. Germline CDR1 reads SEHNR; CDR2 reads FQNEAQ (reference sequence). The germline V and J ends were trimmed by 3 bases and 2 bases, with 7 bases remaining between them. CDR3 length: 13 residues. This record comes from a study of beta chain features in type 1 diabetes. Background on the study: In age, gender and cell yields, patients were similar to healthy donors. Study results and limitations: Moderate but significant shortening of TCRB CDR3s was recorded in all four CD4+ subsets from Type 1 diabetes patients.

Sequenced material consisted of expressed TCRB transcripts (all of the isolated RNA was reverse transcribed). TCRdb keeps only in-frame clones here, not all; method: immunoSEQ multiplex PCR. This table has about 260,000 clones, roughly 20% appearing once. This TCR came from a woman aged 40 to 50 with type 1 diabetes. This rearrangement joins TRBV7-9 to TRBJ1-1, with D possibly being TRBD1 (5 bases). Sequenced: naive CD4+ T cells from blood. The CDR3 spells CASSFDSNTEAFF. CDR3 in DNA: TGTGCCAGCAGCTTTGACAGCAACACTGAAGCTTTCTTT.